This T cell receptor beta chain came from a study of cytomegalovirus exposure and HLA in healthy donors (dated by TCRdb to about 2017). As for the study more broadly: An earlier analysis of approximately 640 of the donors reported 250 to 300 Gb of sequence data and 100 million to 140 million unique TCR beta sequences from about 179 million T cells. Across approximately 400 genotyped donors of the cohort, an average of approximately 240,000 unique TCR beta nucleotide sequences per donor were sequenced, and 15% to 20% of those sequences were non-productive. Five DR-DQ haplotypes were handled as single units for association and clustering, since linkage in the cohort was strong. Every repertoire in the discovery cohort had been generated on one and the same sequencing platform. HLA typing included class I and class II loci at four-digit resolution. To predict cytomegalovirus infection status, the study combined high-throughput TCR immunosequencing, statistical association of individual TCRs with disease status, and machine learning. In addition to the first cohort of 666 subjects, a separate validation cohort of 130 or so different subjects was used. A later analysis re-analyzed previously published TCR beta repertoires from about 730 donors and added high-resolution HLA genotyping to study TCR occurrence patterns. An earlier analysis of nearly 600 of the donors applied high-throughput TCR beta sequencing to assess whether each TCR beta V gene segment acted as functional or pseudogenic. The study aimed to test whether signatures of past pathogen exposure could be identified by cataloging public T cell receptors. The number of donors typed differed by locus, with roughly 620-630 for A, B, C, DRB1 and DQB1, approximately 500 for DQA1, approximately 580 for DPA1, and around 460 for DPB1. Approximately 300 gigabases of sequencing data and approximately 91 million unique TCR sequences made up an early release that covered 500 to 650 HLA-typed donors. The genetic ancestry cluster associated with self-reported Caucasian donors included over 65% of the 398 genotyped donors. A later genetic analysis used genome-wide SNP genotypes for about 60% of the 666 donors, treating that subset as a discovery cohort. Donor age, sex, ethnicity and CMV serostatus were compiled together with the repertoire data. The study used immunosequencing to profile the T cell repertoires of around 600 subjects and linked those repertoires to cytomegalovirus serostatus. In the later analysis, no new phenotypic data were used to find candidate immune exposures; instead, reliance was placed on TCR beta sequences and their occurrence across donors.

Study-wide conclusions, independent of this receptor: In a later analysis, HLA-associated TCR beta chains showed more clonal expansion and lower generation probabilities than non-associated chains that were equally common. A few of the identified cytomegalovirus-associated TCR beta chains were confirmed in vitro to be specific for cytomegalovirus antigens. In an earlier analysis of about 600 of the donors, most TCR beta V segments appeared in productive rearrangements about 87% or about 30% of the time, broadly matching IMGT annotations. A later genetic analysis reported fewer N-insertions in productive TCRs among donors in an Asian-associated ancestry cluster than the 666-donor mean. Several of the top co-occurrence clusters appeared to be linked to parvovirus B19, influenza, CMV and Epstein-Barr virus, according to a later analysis. The presence/absence analyses assumed that sequencing depth was roughly uniform across donors, and that assumption may not be true. In the study, some 160 TCR beta chains were listed as associated with cytomegalovirus. A later analysis found that TCR association rates varied across HLA loci, with DRB1 alleles showing the most associated TCRs and HLA-C alleles the fewest. A further reported finding was that TCR beta sequences accurately predicted the HLA-A and HLA-B alleles for most subjects in the first cohort. Linkage disequilibrium might explain the correlated functional status among segregating V segments, but an unknown experimental factor could not be ruled out. Because HLA typing was unavailable for some donors at each locus, only the typed subset was used in association tests. CMV serostatus was the only immune exposure information available for the cohort. The classifier was reported to diagnose cytomegalovirus status with high specificity and sensitivity in both the original and validation cohorts. In this cohort, only TCR beta chains were sequenced, and detectable features were limited by the absence of alpha or paired-chain data. While some public TCRs were present in many individuals, most TCR sequences turned up only very rarely across donors. In a later analysis, most CMV-associated TCR beta chains were found to appear HLA-restricted, with HLA associations seemingly driven largely by CMV exposure. V-gene and J-gene trimming of TCR beta chains was associated with a missense DCLRE1C variant in a later genetic analysis, and the association was replicated in an independent cohort. Assigning TCR associations to individual alleles was difficult when HLA alleles, especially DR and DQ, strongly co-occurred. Some IMGT-functional V segments, including TRBV6-2 and TRBV6-3, could not be distinguished by the 87-base-pair reads and were therefore excluded. A cluster of highly shared sequence variants was judged likely to be a technical artifact of the sequencing pipeline. At a false discovery rate of 0.05, a later analysis linked under 20,000 TCR beta sequences to specific HLA alleles. The authors suggested that the approach could potentially be extended to other disease states and immunological phenotypes. Approximately 16 rarely observed V segments, including chromosome 9 orphons, were excluded from the earlier analysis of several hundred of the donors because counts were too low.

According to the germline V gene, CDR1 reads MDHEN and CDR2 reads SYDVKM. Including cysteine and phenylalanine, the CDR3 has 15 amino acids. The DNA shown is the 45-base CDR3, in frame from base 1. V drops 3 bases and J drops 3 bases, leaving 9 bases in between. The cohort comprised around 690 healthy bone marrow donors. At the time of sampling, every cohort member was nominally healthy, though immune exposures that went unrecorded were likely present. The donor tested CMV seropositive and was one of the 289 seropositive cohort members. A peripheral blood sample was provided by each donor, and peripheral blood mononuclear cells were used for TCR beta sequencing. The Qiagen DNeasy Blood Extraction Kit was used to extract genomic DNA from the blood cell samples. Comment on this clone: Its target antigen remains unknown. No much larger clonotype is one base removed from it; base qualities were not supplied.

Library prep was done by the immunoSEQ multiplex PCR assay. For the multiplex PCR, a mixture combining 60 forward primers for TCR Vbeta segments and 13 reverse primers for TCR Jbeta segments was used. The CDR3 region of rearranged TCR beta genes was amplified from genomic DNA by a multiplex PCR assay. The Illumina HiSeq System was used to sequence the amplified TCR beta libraries as 87-base-pair reads. In the source study's methods: In a later analysis, around 80 million unique TCR beta chains were counted across the 500 to 850 repertoires, and roughly 11 million of these chains were shared by at least two donors. Raw reads were error-corrected and collapsed into unique sequences by a nearest-neighbor algorithm in which closely related sequences were merged to remove PCR and sequencing errors. Alignment of CDR3 sequences to IMGT reference sequences was used to assign V, D and J gene segments. For a sequence to be retained, a match of at least six nucleotides was required to both a V gene segment and a J gene segment. Rearrangements were classified as productive when the CDR3 lacked stop codons and remained in frame with V and J, and all other rearrangements were classified as non-productive. Following IMGT convention, CDR3 was defined as the stretch from the second conserved V-encoded cysteine up to the conserved J-encoded phenylalanine. Sequences without an unambiguous match to a single V gene segment were excluded from the earlier analysis of about 600 of the donors. In an earlier analysis of roughly 600 of the donors, a V segment was called functional when productive rearrangements were above 56.7%, and segregating when the standard deviation between donors exceeded 5%. A statistical classification framework was built to diagnose cytomegalovirus status from the catalog of TCR beta chain sequences. A later analysis assigned V and J genes by comparing TCR nucleotide sequences with IMGT/GENE-DB human TR gene sequences. The TCRdist pipeline was used in a later analysis to assign CDR3 sequences and most-parsimonious VDJ recombination scenarios. In a later analysis, every TCR beta chain was defined by the combination of its CDR3 amino acid sequence and its V-gene family, and reads without a unique V-gene family were dropped. In a later analysis, approximately 640 highly shared, low-generation-probability nucleotide sequences were removed to address suspected cross-contamination and a sequencing artifact. In a later analysis, a clonal expansion index was calculated for each public chain from normalized within-repertoire ranks of inferred template counts. In a later analysis, generation probabilities were computed using a VDJ recombination model fitted to out-of-frame rearrangements, and the results were checked against IGoR. Hypergeometric tests were used in a later analysis to score TCR-TCR, TCR-HLA and TCR-CMV co-occurrence, with a repertoire-size bias correction applied to the TCR pairs. A later analysis estimated false discovery rates by permuting HLA or CMV assignments 20 times. In a later analysis, co-occurring TCRs were grouped using DBSCAN, and TCRdist sequence similarity was added for clustering within HLA-allele-positive subsets. Repertoires with fewer than 30,000 or more than 120,000 public chains were left out of co-occurrence clustering, as were a handful of repertoires with anomalous nucleotide sharing. As stored in TCRdb, this immuneACCESS dataset retains in-frame rearrangements with V and J assigned. A fraction of the clones does not appear; measured against another copy, unresolved V genes explain less than half of the discrepancy, and the remainder lacks a known reason. That table gives V, J and clone size, and the DNA gave D and trimming. The sample contains 150,000 to 200,000 clones, around 78% of them found a single time. Jointly, the top ten make up around 14% of the sample.

Recombination joined TRBV28 with TRBJ1-6; the D gene is unclear. Sequenced: PBMCs. This TCR was recovered from a woman aged 25 to 39 in good health and CMV-seropositive. The CDR3 loop reads CASSFTVIYNSPLHF. In nucleotide form, the sequence is TGTGCCAGCAGTTTCACAGTGATCTATAATTCACCCCTCCACTTT.